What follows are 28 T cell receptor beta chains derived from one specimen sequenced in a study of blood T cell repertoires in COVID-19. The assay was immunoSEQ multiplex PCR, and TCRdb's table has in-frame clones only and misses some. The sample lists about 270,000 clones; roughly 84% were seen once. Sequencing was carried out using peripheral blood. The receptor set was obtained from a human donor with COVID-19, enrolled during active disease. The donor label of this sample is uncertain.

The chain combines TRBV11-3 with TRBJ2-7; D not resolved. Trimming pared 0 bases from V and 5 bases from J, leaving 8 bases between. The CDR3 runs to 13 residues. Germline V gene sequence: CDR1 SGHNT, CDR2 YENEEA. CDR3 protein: CASSLDRNNEQYF. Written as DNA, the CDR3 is TGTGCCAGCAGCTTAGATCGAAACAACGAGCAGTACTTC.

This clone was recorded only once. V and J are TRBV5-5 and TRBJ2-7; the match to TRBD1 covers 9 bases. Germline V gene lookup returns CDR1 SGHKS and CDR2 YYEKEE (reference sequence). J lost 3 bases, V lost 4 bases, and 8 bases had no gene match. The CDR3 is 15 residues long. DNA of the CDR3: TGTGCCAGCAGCCCCGGGACAGGGATGTTCTACGAGCAGTACTTC. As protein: CASSPGTGMFYEQYF.

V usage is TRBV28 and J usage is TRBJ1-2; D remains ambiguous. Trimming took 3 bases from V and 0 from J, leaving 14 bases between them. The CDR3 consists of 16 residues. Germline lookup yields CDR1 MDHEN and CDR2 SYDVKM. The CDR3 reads CASSFRAGLANYGYTF. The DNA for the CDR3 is TGTGCCAGCAGTTTTCGGGCGGGTTTAGCTAACTATGGCTACACCTTC.

In DNA, the CDR3 is TGCGCCAGCAGCTCCGGACAGGGTTCGATCAATGAGCAGTTCTTC. Its protein is CASSSGQGSINEQFF. The rearrangement links TRBV5-1 to TRBJ2-1; 8 nucleotides match TRBD1. The CDR3 is 15 residues long. The V gene's germline CDR1 is SGHRS and CDR2 YFSETQ. J was trimmed by 6 bases and V by 3 bases; bases with no gene match: 8.

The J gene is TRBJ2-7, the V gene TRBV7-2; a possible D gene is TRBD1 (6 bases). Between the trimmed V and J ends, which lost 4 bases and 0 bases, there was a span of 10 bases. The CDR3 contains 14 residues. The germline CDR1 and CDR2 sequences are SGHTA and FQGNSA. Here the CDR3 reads CASSYNRVSYEQYF. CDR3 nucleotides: TGTGCCAGCAGCTACAACAGGGTCTCCTACGAGCAGTACTTC.

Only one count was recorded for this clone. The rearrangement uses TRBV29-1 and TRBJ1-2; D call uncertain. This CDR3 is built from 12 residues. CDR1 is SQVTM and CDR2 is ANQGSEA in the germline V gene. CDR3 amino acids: CSFYRVNYGYTF. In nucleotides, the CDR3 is TGCAGTTTCTATAGAGTTAACTATGGCTACACCTTC.

For the CDR3, the DNA is TGTGCCACCAGCAAACACTACGAGCAGTACTTC. Protein: CATSKHYEQYF. The chain uses TRBV15 and TRBJ2-7; D unclear. The V and J ends lost 4 bases and 3 bases respectively, with 4 bases between them. This CDR3 region has 11 residues. Looked up from germline, CDR1 is LNHNV and CDR2 is YYDKDF (reference sequence).

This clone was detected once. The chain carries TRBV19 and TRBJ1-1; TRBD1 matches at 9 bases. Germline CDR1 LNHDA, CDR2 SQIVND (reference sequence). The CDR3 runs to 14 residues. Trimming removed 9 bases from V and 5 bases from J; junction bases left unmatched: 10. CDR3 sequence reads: CASTPTGGWTEAFF. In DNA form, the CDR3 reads TGTGCCAGCACTCCGACAGGGGGTTGGACTGAAGCTTTCTTT.

CDR3 sequence: CASRSRSSNTGELFF. Written as DNA, the CDR3 is TGTGCCAGCAGGAGCCGGTCTTCGAACACCGGGGAGCTGTTTTTT. The chain uses TRBV2 and TRBJ2-2; D unresolved. This CDR3 is built from 15 residues. CDR1 is SNHLY, CDR2 FYNNEI, per germline. Trimming stripped 6 bases from V and 0 bases from J, with 11 bases between.

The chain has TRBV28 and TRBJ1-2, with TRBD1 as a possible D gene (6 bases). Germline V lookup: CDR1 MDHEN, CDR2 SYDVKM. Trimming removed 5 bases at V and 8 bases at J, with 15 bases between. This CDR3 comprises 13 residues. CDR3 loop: CASSIGGAQGYTF. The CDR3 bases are TGTGCCAGCAGTATAGGGGGGGCCCAGGGCTACACCTTC.

CDR3 region: CASSYSPTGNNEQFF. The CDR3 coding sequence is TGTGCCAGCAGTTACTCTCCGACAGGAAACAATGAGCAGTTCTTC. V gene TRBV6-6 combines with J gene TRBJ2-1; D possibly corresponds to TRBD1 (6 bases). The V and J ends lost 0 bases and 5 bases respectively, with 11 bases between them. Per germline, CDR1 MNHNY and CDR2 SVGAGI (reference sequence). The CDR3 is 15 residues long.

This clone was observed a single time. The CDR3 spells CASSLVGGDPEQFF. CDR3 sequence (DNA): TGTGCCAGCAGCCTCGTGGGGGGAGATCCCGAGCAGTTCTTC. This sequence joins TRBV7-3 and TRBJ2-1; D is perhaps TRBD2 (6 bases). The CDR3 length is 14 residues. Deletions cut 5 bases from V and 10 bases from J, with 18 bases between. Germline V gene data show CDR1 as SGHTA and CDR2 as FQGTGA.

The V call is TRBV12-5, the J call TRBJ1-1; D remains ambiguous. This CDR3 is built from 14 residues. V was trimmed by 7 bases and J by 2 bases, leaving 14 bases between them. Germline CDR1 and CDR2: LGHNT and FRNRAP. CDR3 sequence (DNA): TGTGCTAGTGCTCTTACCCTGAGAAACACTGAAGCTTTCTTT. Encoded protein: CASALTLRNTEAFF.

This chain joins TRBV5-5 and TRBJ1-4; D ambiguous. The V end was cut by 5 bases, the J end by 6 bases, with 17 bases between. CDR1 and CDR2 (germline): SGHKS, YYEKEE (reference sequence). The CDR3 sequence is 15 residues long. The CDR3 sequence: CASRTKPGLDEKLFF. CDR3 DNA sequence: TGTGCCAGCAGAACCAAGCCGGGTTTAGATGAAAAACTGTTTTTT.

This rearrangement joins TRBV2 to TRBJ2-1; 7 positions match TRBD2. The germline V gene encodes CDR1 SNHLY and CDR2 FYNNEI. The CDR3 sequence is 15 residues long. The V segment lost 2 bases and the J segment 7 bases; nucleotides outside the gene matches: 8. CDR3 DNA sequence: TGTGCCAGCAGTGAACGAGGGAGGGAGGTAAATGAGCAGTTCTTC. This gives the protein CASSERGREVNEQFF.

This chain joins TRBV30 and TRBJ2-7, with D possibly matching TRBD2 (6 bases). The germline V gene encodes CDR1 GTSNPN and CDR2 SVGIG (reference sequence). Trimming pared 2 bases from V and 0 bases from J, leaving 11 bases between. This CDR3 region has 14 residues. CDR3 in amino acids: CAWSRGMTSYEQYF. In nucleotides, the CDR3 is TGTGCCTGGAGTCGGGGGATGACCTCCTACGAGCAGTACTTC.

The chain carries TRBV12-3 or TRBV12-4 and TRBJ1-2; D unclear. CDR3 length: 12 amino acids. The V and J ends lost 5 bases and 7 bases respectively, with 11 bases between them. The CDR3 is CASSVTLRGYTF. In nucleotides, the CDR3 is TGTGCCAGCAGTGTCACTCTTCGTGGCTACACCTTC.

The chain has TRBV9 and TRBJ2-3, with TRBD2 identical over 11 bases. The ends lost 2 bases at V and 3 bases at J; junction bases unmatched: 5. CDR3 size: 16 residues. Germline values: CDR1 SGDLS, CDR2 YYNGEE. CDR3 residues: CASSVLTSGGTDTQYF. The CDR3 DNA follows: TGTGCCAGCAGCGTCCTTACTAGCGGGGGAACAGATACGCAGTATTTT.

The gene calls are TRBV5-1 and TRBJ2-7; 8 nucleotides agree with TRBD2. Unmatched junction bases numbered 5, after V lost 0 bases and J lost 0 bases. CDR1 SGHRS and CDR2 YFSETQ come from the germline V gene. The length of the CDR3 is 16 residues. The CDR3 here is CASSLAVTSASYEQYF. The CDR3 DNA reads TGCGCCAGCAGCTTGGCCGTGACTAGCGCCTCCTACGAGCAGTACTTC.

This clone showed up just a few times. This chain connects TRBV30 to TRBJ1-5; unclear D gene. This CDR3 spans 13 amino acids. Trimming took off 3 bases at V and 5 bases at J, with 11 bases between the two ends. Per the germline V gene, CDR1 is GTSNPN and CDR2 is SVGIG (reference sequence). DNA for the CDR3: TGTGCCTGGAGCCACAGAGTTGATCAGCCCCAGCATTTT. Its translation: CAWSHRVDQPQHF.

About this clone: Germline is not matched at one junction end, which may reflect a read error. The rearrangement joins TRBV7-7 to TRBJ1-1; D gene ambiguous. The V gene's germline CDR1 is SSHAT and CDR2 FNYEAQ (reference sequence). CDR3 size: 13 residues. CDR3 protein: CASSLALNTEAFF. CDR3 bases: TGTGCTAGCAGCTTAGCCTTGAACACTGAAGCTTTCTTT.

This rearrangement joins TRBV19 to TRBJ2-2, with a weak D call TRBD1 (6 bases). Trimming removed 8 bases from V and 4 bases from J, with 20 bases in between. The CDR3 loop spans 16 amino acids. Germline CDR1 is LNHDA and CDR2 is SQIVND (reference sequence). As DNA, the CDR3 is TGTGCCAGTTTGGTAGGGGGTTCATTAGGCACCGGGGAGCTGTTTTTT. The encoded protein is CASLVGGSLGTGELFF.

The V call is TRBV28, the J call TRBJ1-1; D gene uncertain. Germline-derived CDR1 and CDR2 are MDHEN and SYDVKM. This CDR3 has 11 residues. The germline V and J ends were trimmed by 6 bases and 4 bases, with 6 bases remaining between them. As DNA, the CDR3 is TGTGCCAGCAGGGGAGCCACTGAAGCTTTCTTT. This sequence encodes CASRGATEAFF.

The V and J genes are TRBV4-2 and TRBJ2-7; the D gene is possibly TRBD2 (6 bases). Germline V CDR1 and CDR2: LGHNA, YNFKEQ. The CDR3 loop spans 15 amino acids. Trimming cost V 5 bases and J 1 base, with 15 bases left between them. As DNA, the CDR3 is TGTGCCAGCAGCAGGACCGGGACTGCGTCCTACGAGCAGTACTTC. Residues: CASSRTGTASYEQYF.

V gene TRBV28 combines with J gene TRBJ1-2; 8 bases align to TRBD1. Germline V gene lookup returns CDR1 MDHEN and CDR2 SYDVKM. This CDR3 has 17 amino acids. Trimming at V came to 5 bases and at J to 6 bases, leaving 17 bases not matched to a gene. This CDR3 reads CASSPSTGARGADGYTF. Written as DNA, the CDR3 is TGTGCCAGCAGTCCTTCGACAGGGGCCCGGGGGGCGGATGGCTACACCTTC.

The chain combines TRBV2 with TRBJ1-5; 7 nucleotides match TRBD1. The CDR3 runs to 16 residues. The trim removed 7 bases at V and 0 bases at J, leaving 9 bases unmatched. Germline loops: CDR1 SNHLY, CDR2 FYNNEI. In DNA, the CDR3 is TGTGCCAGCACAAGAGAACAGGGGCCTAGCAATCAGCCCCAGCATTTT. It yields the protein CASTREQGPSNQPQHF.

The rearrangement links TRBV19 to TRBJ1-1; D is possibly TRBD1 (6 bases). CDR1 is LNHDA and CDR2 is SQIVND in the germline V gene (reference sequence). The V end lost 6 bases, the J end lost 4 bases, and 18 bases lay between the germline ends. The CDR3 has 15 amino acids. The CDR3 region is CASRTLWGPGTEAFF. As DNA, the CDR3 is TGTGCCAGTAGGACCCTGTGGGGGCCGGGCACTGAAGCTTTCTTT.

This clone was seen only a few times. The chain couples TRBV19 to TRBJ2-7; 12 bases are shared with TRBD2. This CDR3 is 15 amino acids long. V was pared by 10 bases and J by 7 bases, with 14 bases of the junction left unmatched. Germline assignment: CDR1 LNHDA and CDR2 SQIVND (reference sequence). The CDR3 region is CAISYRTSGIREQYF. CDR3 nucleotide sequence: TGTGCCATTTCCTACAGGACTAGCGGGATACGGGAGCAGTACTTC.